These 26 T cell receptor beta chains share one sample of origin, sequenced in a study of T cell changes during pregnancy in multiple sclerosis. Generated by immunoSEQ multiplex PCR, the TCRdb table keeps only in-frame clones and is missing some. Altogether roughly 48,000 clones are present, almost 95% being singletons, with the ten largest covering about 0.94%. This specimen consisted of CD4+ T cells from peripheral blood mononuclear cells, obtained in the second trimester of pregnancy. These receptors were obtained from a female donor in good health, enrolled as a control in a pregnancy study.

V usage is TRBV6-1 and J usage is TRBJ2-3; D may be TRBD2 (6 bases). Germline V gene lookup returns CDR1 MNHNS and CDR2 SASEGT. V lost 0 bases, J lost 4 bases, and 11 bases lay in between. The CDR3 spans 15 residues. CDR3 bases: TGTGCCAGCAGTGAAGCGGGGGGTGGGGCAGATACGCAGTATTTT. The encoded protein is CASSEAGGGADTQYF.

J is TRBJ2-7 and V is TRBV6-1; perhaps TRBD2 as D (5 bases). V lost 6 bases to trimming and J lost 0 bases, with 15 bases between them. Per the germline V gene, CDR1 is MNHNS and CDR2 is SASEGT. The CDR3 covers 15 residues. The CDR3 spells CASRAPGSTSYEQYF. The CDR3 nucleotides read TGTGCCAGCAGGGCCCCGGGATCCACCTCCTACGAGCAGTACTTC.

V gene TRBV11-1 combines with J gene TRBJ2-1; tentatively, D is TRBD1 (6 bases). There are 17 residues in the CDR3. Germline CDR1 SGHAT, CDR2 FQDESV (reference sequence). Trimming took off 6 bases at V and 0 bases at J, with 18 bases between the two ends. The CDR3 here is CASRKNPGHFSYNEQFF. CDR3 DNA sequence: TGTGCCAGCAGAAAAAACCCGGGACACTTCTCCTACAATGAGCAGTTCTTC.

The chain has TRBV19 and TRBJ2-7; TRBD2 might be the D (5 bases). The CDR3 is 12 amino acids. In germline, CDR1 is LNHDA, CDR2 SQIVND (reference sequence). Trimming cost V 4 bases and J 3 bases, with 7 bases left between them. CDR3 residues: CASSNRDYEQYF. In DNA, the CDR3 is TGTGCCAGTAGTAACCGGGACTACGAGCAGTACTTC.

J is TRBJ2-1 and V is TRBV5-1; D is undetermined. The V and J ends lost 0 bases and 6 bases respectively, with 16 bases between them. The CDR3 runs to 16 residues. Germline V CDR1 and CDR2: SGHRS, YFSETQ. The CDR3 DNA is TGCGCCAGCAGCTTGGGCGGTGTTTCTATTCTCAATGAGCAGTTCTTC. Amino acids: CASSLGGVSILNEQFF.

The table lists this clone with a count of one. The J gene is TRBJ1-6, the V gene TRBV23-1; D may be TRBD1 (5 bases). TRBV23-1 is treated as an ORF (open reading frame) with a function not yet certain. CDR3 size: 17 residues. The V end was cut by 2 bases, the J end by 3 bases, with 14 bases between. For the CDR3, the DNA is TGCGCCAGCAGTCAAATAGGGACTGACTGCTATAATTCACCCCTCCACTTT. Protein: CASSQIGTDCYNSPLHF.

V usage is TRBV9 and J usage is TRBJ2-3; the D is unclear. CDR3 length equals 12 residues. The V end lost 5 bases, the J end lost 2 bases, and 6 bases lay between the germline ends. Germline V CDR1 and CDR2: SGDLS, YYNGEE. The DNA for the CDR3 is TGTGCCAGCAGTTCAATCACAGATACGCAGTATTTT. It is translated as CASSSITDTQYF.

V and J are TRBV4-2 and TRBJ2-5, with D possibly TRBD2 on 6 matching bases. V shed 8 bases and J shed 2 bases, with 21 bases lying between them. Germline V lookup: CDR1 LGHNA, CDR2 YNFKEQ. The CDR3 runs to 16 residues. CDR3 nucleotide sequence: TGTGCCAGCGGCCTTTCCGGGGGAACTTCACAAGAGACCCAGTACTTC. Amino acid sequence: CASGLSGGTSQETQYF.

This chain links TRBV7-9 with TRBJ2-5; 11 nucleotides agree with TRBD2. The CDR3 contains 17 residues. Germline assignment: CDR1 SEHNR and CDR2 FQNEAQ (reference sequence). The J segment lost 3 bases and the V segment lost 5 bases, leaving 11 bases of the junction unmatched. CDR3: CASSPSTSGRFKETQYF. Written as DNA, the CDR3 is TGTGCCAGCAGCCCCTCAACTAGCGGGAGATTTAAAGAGACCCAGTACTTC.

The CDR3 loop reads CASSRDTSYEQYF. The CDR3 coding sequence is TGTGCCAGCAGCCGGGACACTTCCTACGAGCAGTACTTC. This chain connects TRBV4-2 to TRBJ2-7; TRBD1 is a possible D gene (6 bases). The germline CDR1 and CDR2 sequences are LGHNA and YNFKEQ. Trimming left V 4 bases short and J 1 base short, with 8 bases between. The CDR3 covers 13 residues.

The genes are TRBV7-9 and TRBJ1-1; TRBD1 might be the D (5 bases). V was trimmed by 3 bases and J by 1 base, leaving 9 bases between them. This CDR3 region has 14 residues. Germline CDR1 SEHNR, CDR2 FQNEAQ (reference sequence). CDR3 in DNA: TGTGCCAGCAGCTTGCTCCAGGGGAACACTGAAGCTTTCTTT. Its protein is CASSLLQGNTEAFF. Filled out from reference TRBV7-9 and TRBJ1-1, the complete variable domain reads DTGVSQNPRHKITKRGQNVTFRCDPISEHNRLYWYRQTLGQGPEFLTYFQNEAQLEKSRLLSDRFSAERPKGSFSTLEIQRTEQGDSAMYLCASSLLQGNTEAFFGQGTRLTVV.

This chain uses TRBV5-1 with TRBJ2-1; 12 positions match TRBD2. This CDR3 has 16 residues. With 1 base clipped from V and 8 bases from J, the junction kept 7 bases outside the gene matches. Germline V CDR1 and CDR2: SGHRS, YFSETQ. The CDR3 loop reads CASSLNGLAGPDEQFF. For the CDR3, the DNA is TGCGCCAGCAGCTTGAATGGACTAGCGGGACCGGATGAGCAGTTCTTC.

The rearrangement uses TRBV9 and TRBJ2-7, with a tentative D call TRBD2 (6 bases). The V gene's germline CDR1 is SGDLS and CDR2 YYNGEE. V was cut by 5 bases and J by 4 bases, with 10 bases left in between. The CDR3 spans 12 residues. In DNA form, the CDR3 reads TGTGCCAGCAGTCCTGGAGGGTACGAGCAGTACTTC. The encoded protein is CASSPGGYEQYF.

This rearrangement joins TRBV28 to TRBJ1-1; no clear D gene. CDR1 and CDR2 from the germline V gene are MDHEN and SYDVKM. The germline V and J ends were trimmed by 5 bases and 2 bases, with 12 bases remaining between them. This CDR3 comprises 14 residues. Here the CDR3 reads CASSLRGKNTEAFF. The CDR3 DNA reads as TGTGCCAGCAGTCTTCGGGGAAAAAACACTGAAGCTTTCTTT.

The chain joins TRBV6-6 to TRBJ1-1, with a weak D call TRBD1 (5 bases). The germline gives CDR1 MNHNY, CDR2 SVGAGI (reference sequence). This CDR3 is 13 amino acids long. Trimming removed 7 bases from V and 3 bases from J, with 12 bases in between. The CDR3 nucleotides are TGTGCCAGCACCCTCAGGGCCCACACTGAAGCTTTCTTT. Amino acid sequence: CASTLRAHTEAFF.

This sequence joins TRBV7-2 and TRBJ1-1; TRBD1 aligns across 7 bases. CDR3 length: 13 amino acids. CDR1 is SGHTA, CDR2 FQGNSA, per germline. V dropped 5 bases and J dropped 5; count of bases not matched to a gene: 5. In DNA form, the CDR3 reads TGTGCCAGCAGCACCCGACAGGGTACTGAAGCTTTCTTT. Protein: CASSTRQGTEAFF.

The chain couples TRBV7-8 to TRBJ1-5; 7 bases agree with TRBD1. The CDR3 has 13 residues. With 5 bases clipped from V and 7 bases from J, the junction kept 5 bases outside the gene matches. The germline V gene encodes CDR1 SGHVS and CDR2 FQNEAQ. CDR3 sequence reads: CASSLDREQPQHF. As DNA, the CDR3 is TGTGCCAGCAGCCTCGACAGGGAACAGCCCCAGCATTTT.

This clone was recorded only once. This chain uses TRBV5-6 with TRBJ2-6; D perhaps matches TRBD1 (5 bases). The V end lost 3 bases, the J end lost 0 bases, and 7 bases lay between the germline ends. CDR3 length: 15 residues. The V gene's germline CDR1 is SGHDT and CDR2 YYEEEE. The CDR3 protein is CASSWGFSGANVLTF. The CDR3 DNA sequence: TGTGCCAGCAGCTGGGGCTTCTCTGGGGCCAACGTCCTGACTTTC.

This chain connects TRBV6-5 to TRBJ1-1; D may be TRBD1 (5 bases). Germline lookup yields CDR1 MNHEY and CDR2 SVGAGI. The CDR3 covers 11 residues. Trimming cost V 7 bases and J 11 bases, with 14 bases left between them. The CDR3 DNA reads as TGTGCCAGCAAGACAGTTGGGTTTGCTTTCTTT. Its protein is CASKTVGFAFF.

CDR3 sequence reads: CASSYDRVEVTQYF. Written as DNA, the CDR3 is TGTGCCAGCTCCTACGACAGGGTAGAGGTGACCCAGTACTTC. The rearrangement links TRBV18 to TRBJ2-5; 7 bases are a match to TRBD1. Germline V gene data show CDR1 as KGHSH and CDR2 as LQKENI. The CDR3 is made up of 14 amino acids. V trimming: 6 bases; J trimming: 7 bases; junction bases outside the gene matches: 11. Full variable domain (outside the CDR3, taken from reference TRBV18 and TRBJ2-5): NAGVMQNPRHLVRRRGQEARLRCSPMKGHSHVYWYRQLPEEGLKFMVYLQKENIIDESGMPKERFSAEFPKEGPSILRIQQVVRGDSAAYFCASSYDRVEVTQYFGPGTRLLVL.

This clone was recorded once. This rearrangement joins TRBV27 to TRBJ1-6, with a possible D match to TRBD1 (5 bases). Trimming stripped 8 bases from V and 10 bases from J, with 18 bases between. The CDR3 runs 14 residues. Germline V gene data show CDR1 as MNHEY and CDR2 as SMNVEV (reference sequence). CDR3 in DNA: TGTGCCAGCGTAAGTCAGGGAAGCAACTCACCCCTCCACTTT. It is translated as CASVSQGSNSPLHF.

The chain couples TRBV5-1 to TRBJ2-3; the D gene is possibly TRBD2 (6 bases). Between the trimmed V and J ends, which lost 1 base and 1 base, there was a span of 13 bases. Germline lookup yields CDR1 SGHRS and CDR2 YFSETQ. This CDR3 is 16 amino acids long. CDR3 amino acids: CASSLFGGKRTDTQYF. The DNA for the CDR3 is TGCGCCAGCAGCTTGTTTGGCGGGAAGCGCACAGATACGCAGTATTTT.

The V gene is TRBV28, the J gene TRBJ2-3, with TRBD2 matching 7 bases. The V and J ends lost 3 bases and 6 bases, in that order; junction bases with no gene match: 6. In germline, CDR1 is MDHEN, CDR2 SYDVKM. The CDR3 runs to 14 residues. Here the CDR3 DNA reads TGTGCCAGCAGTTTTGGCGGGAGTGGTGATACGCAGTATTTT. Translating it yields CASSFGGSGDTQYF.

The count of this clone is one. This chain uses TRBV6-4 with TRBJ2-1, with TRBD2 matching 11 bases. CDR1 is MRHNA, CDR2 SNTAGT, per germline. The J segment lost 8 bases and the V segment lost 3 bases, leaving 6 bases of the junction unmatched. This CDR3 has 15 residues. CDR3 in DNA: TGTGCCAGCAGTGAAGGGACTAGCGGAGCCGATGAGCAGTTCTTC. Encoded protein: CASSEGTSGADEQFF.

This rearrangement joins TRBV5-4 to TRBJ2-7; possible D gene TRBD2, 6 bases. Germline lookup yields CDR1 SGHNT and CDR2 YYREEE (reference sequence). This CDR3 contains 17 residues. The V end lost 0 bases, the J end lost 1 base, and 17 bases lay between the germline ends. Here the CDR3 DNA reads TGTGCCAGCAGCTTGGGTGGCGGCAACGCGGGGTCCTACGAGCAGTACTTC. As protein: CASSLGGGNAGSYEQYF.

This clone was observed a handful of times. CDR3 in amino acids: CSAPLTNEQYF. CDR3 bases: TGCAGTGCCCCTCTCACTAACGAGCAGTACTTC. The chain joins TRBV20-1 to TRBJ2-7; no reliable D call. The ends were cut back, 6 bases at V and 5 bases at J, with 11 bases in the middle. CDR1 is DFQATT, CDR2 SNEGSKA, per germline (reference sequence). This CDR3 region has 11 residues.